This T cell receptor beta chain is drawn from a study of T cells in Graves' hyperthyroidism and ophthalmopathy. Regarding the study as a whole: Stable hyperthyroidism and ophthalmopathy were separated using 13 V-J signatures.

This clonotype was seen many times. The antigen remains unidentified. The source material, RNA transcripts, was used to amplify TCR beta CDR3 regions. In the first-round RT-PCR of the TCR CDR3, the HTBI primer set was used. MiXCR, run by TCRdb on the multiplex PCR reads, gives a single entry per CDR3 protein. The data show under 400,000 distinct CDR3 sequences, 21% seen once. This TCR came from a woman aged 45 to 65 with Graves' hyperthyroidism. Input material: blood.

The CDR3 sequence is CASSDGTTYNNEQFF. As DNA, the CDR3 is TGTGCCAGCAGTGACGGGACAACCTACAACAATGAGCAGTTCTTC. The chain carries TRBV2 and TRBJ2-1; TRBD1 is a possible D gene (6 bases). The CDR3 loop spans 15 amino acids. Germline-derived CDR1 and CDR2 are SNHLY and FYNNEI. Trimming removed 3 bases from V and 5 bases from J, with 14 bases in between.